The 24 T cell receptor beta chains below all came from one sample that was sequenced in a study of OX40 agonist ivuxolimab in advanced cancers. Sequenced by immunoSEQ multiplex PCR; TCRdb stores in-frame clones only, minus some. The data show tens of thousands of clones, 91% seen once. This specimen consisted of CD4+ or CD8+ T cells sorted from blood, obtained in a trial of the OX40 agonist ivuxolimab. These receptors originate from an adult with an advanced solid tumor such as melanoma, head and neck, liver or kidney cancer.

The chain recombines TRBV5-6 with TRBJ2-2; possible D gene TRBD2, 6 bases. The CDR3 sequence is 14 residues long. V lost 3 bases and J 1 base, leaving 7 bases between the germline ends. CDR1 is SGHDT and CDR2 is YYEEEE in the germline V gene. The CDR3 loop is CASSSGLNTGELFF. The DNA for the CDR3 is TGTGCCAGCAGCTCGGGACTGAACACCGGGGAGCTGTTTTTT.

The chain is built from TRBV28 and TRBJ2-1; TRBD2 agrees at 9 bases. V was pared by 8 bases and J by 9 bases, with 11 bases of the junction left unmatched. The germline V gene has CDR1 MDHEN and CDR2 SYDVKM. The CDR3 runs to 14 residues. The CDR3 nucleotides read TGTGCCAGCTTAAAGGGGCTAGCGGGGCCTGAGCAGTTCTTC. It codes for CASLKGLAGPEQFF.

The V and J genes are TRBV5-1 and TRBJ2-2, with D possibly called TRBD1 or TRBD2 (5 bases each). The V end was cut by 4 bases, the J end by 1 base, with 11 bases between. The CDR3 covers 15 residues. Germline V lookup: CDR1 SGHRS, CDR2 YFSETQ. In nucleotides, the CDR3 is TGCGCCAGCAGCCTGGGACGGTGGAACACCGGGGAGCTGTTTTTT. Translated, it gives CASSLGRWNTGELFF.

V gene TRBV6-1 combines with J gene TRBJ2-1; D remains unclear. V was shortened by 8 bases and J by 8 bases, with 19 bases between the two germline ends. The CDR3 covers 14 residues. In germline, CDR1 is MNHNS, CDR2 SASEGT. The CDR3 bases are TGTGCCAGCCGCGTTGTAGGTAGATTCGATGAGCAGTTCTTC. This sequence encodes CASRVVGRFDEQFF.

The CDR3 spells CAISESDLRSGEQYF. CDR3 nucleotides: TGTGCCATCAGTGAGTCAGACCTGAGGAGCGGCGAGCAGTACTTC. V and J are TRBV10-3 and TRBJ2-7; TRBD2 is a possible D gene (5 bases). This CDR3 is 15 amino acids long. The germline CDR1 and CDR2 sequences are ENHRY and SYGVKD. V shed 0 bases and J shed 6 bases, with 15 bases lying between them.

This clone was detected only once. The chain is built from TRBV19 and TRBJ1-3; D possibly corresponds to TRBD1 (6 bases). Germline-derived CDR1 and CDR2 are LNHDA and SQIVND (reference sequence). This CDR3 is built from 14 residues. V gave up 7 bases and J gave up 0 bases, with 10 bases separating them. Written as DNA, the CDR3 is TGTGCCAGTACCCGACAGGACTCTGGAAACACCATATATTTT. Its translation: CASTRQDSGNTIYF.

This chain links TRBV19 with TRBJ1-2, with D unresolved. Trimming pared 1 base from V and 1 base from J, leaving 10 bases between. This CDR3 region has 15 residues. Germline lookup yields CDR1 LNHDA and CDR2 SQIVND (reference sequence). In DNA, the CDR3 is TGTGCCAGTAGTATAGGCTTCGGCCTTAACTATGGCTACACCTTC. Translated, it gives CASSIGFGLNYGYTF.

The chain joins TRBV29-1 to TRBJ1-2; possibly TRBD1 for D (5 bases). This CDR3 spans 14 amino acids. Germline CDR1 and CDR2: SQVTM and ANQGSEA. Between the trimmed V and J ends, which lost 4 bases and 0 bases, there was a span of 12 bases. The CDR3 sequence is CSVGGANPNYGYTF. The CDR3 DNA reads TGCAGCGTTGGGGGCGCTAACCCTAACTATGGCTACACCTTC. Variable domain in full (rest from reference TRBV29-1 and TRBJ1-2): SAVISQKPSRDICQRGTSLTIQCQVDSQVTMMFWYRQQPGQSLTLIATANQGSEATYESGFVIDKFPISRPNLTFSTLTVSNMSPEDSSIYLCSVGGANPNYGYTFGSGTRLTVV.

V is TRBV19 and J is TRBJ2-1; tentatively, D is TRBD1 or TRBD2 (5 bases each). The CDR3 sequence is 15 residues long. The V end was cut by 2 bases, the J end by 9 bases, with 17 bases between. Germline V gene lookup returns CDR1 LNHDA and CDR2 SQIVND (reference sequence). CDR3 residues: CASSIREWDEVEQFF. CDR3 sequence (DNA): TGTGCCAGTAGTATACGGGAATGGGACGAAGTTGAGCAGTTCTTC.

This rearrangement joins TRBV10-3 to TRBJ1-2; D not resolved. CDR1 and CDR2 (germline): ENHRY, SYGVKD. Trimming stripped 5 bases from V and 0 bases from J, with 10 bases between. This CDR3 contains 14 residues. The CDR3 reads CAISTVGSNYGYTF. In nucleotides, the CDR3 is TGTGCCATCAGTACGGTGGGCTCTAACTATGGCTACACCTTC.

This chain uses TRBV5-1 with TRBJ2-7, with D possibly TRBD1 on 5 matching bases. CDR1 and CDR2 (germline): SGHRS, YFSETQ. The V and J ends lost 5 bases and 1 base respectively, with 13 bases between them. The CDR3 has 14 amino acids. The CDR3 coding sequence is TGCGCCAGCAGATCTCAGACAGAATCCTACGAGCAGTACTTC. As protein: CASRSQTESYEQYF.

V usage is TRBV18 and J usage is TRBJ2-3, with TRBD2 matching 7 bases. This CDR3 is 17 amino acids long. Germline V lookup: CDR1 KGHSH, CDR2 LQKENI. Trimming removed 0 bases from V and 3 bases from J; junction bases left unmatched: 9. Here the CDR3 DNA reads TGTGCCAGCTCACCACCGGTGGGCGGGAGTGGGACAGATACGCAGTATTTT. Encoded protein: CASSPPVGGSGTDTQYF.

As regards this clone: The germline gene is not matched at one end of the junction; a read error may be the cause. The V call is TRBV7-2, the J call TRBJ2-7; tentative D call: TRBD1 (7 bases). Germline CDR1 reads SGHTA; CDR2 reads FQGNSA. The CDR3 runs 16 residues. CDR3 region: CASSQAGAGGTYEQYF. In nucleotides, the CDR3 is TGCGCCAGCAGCCAAGCTGGGGCAGGGGGGACTTACGAGCAGTACTTC.

CDR3 sequence reads: CASSQDPPGSGNTIYF. The CDR3 DNA sequence: TGCGCCAGCAGCCAAGACCCGCCGGGCTCTGGAAACACCATATATTTT. The chain carries TRBV4-1 and TRBJ1-3; D remains unclear. This CDR3 contains 16 residues. Germline values: CDR1 MGHRA, CDR2 YSYEKL. V lost 0 bases, J lost 0 bases, and 9 bases lay in between.

The chain links TRBV19 to TRBJ1-2; 7 nucleotides line up with TRBD1. J lost 7 bases, V lost 2 bases, and 7 bases had no gene match. This CDR3 spans 14 amino acids. Germline V gene lookup returns CDR1 LNHDA and CDR2 SQIVND (reference sequence). Here the CDR3 reads CASSITQGRSGYTF. In nucleotides, the CDR3 is TGTGCCAGTAGTATAACACAGGGGCGGAGTGGCTACACCTTC.

The gene calls are TRBV2 and TRBJ2-1, with 14 bases that match TRBD2. V dropped 2 bases and J dropped 5; count of bases not matched to a gene: 8. CDR3 length: 18 amino acids. Germline CDR1 and CDR2: SNHLY and FYNNEI. The CDR3 sequence is CASSEFGTSGSNNNEQFF. DNA of the CDR3: TGTGCCAGCAGTGAATTCGGGACTAGCGGGAGTAACAACAATGAGCAGTTCTTC.

This chain joins TRBV5-1 and TRBJ1-3; TRBD1 matches at 7 bases. The germline CDR1 and CDR2 sequences are SGHRS and YFSETQ. This CDR3 has 15 amino acids. The V gene end was trimmed by 0 bases and the J gene end by 2 bases; junction bases not matched to a gene: 2. In DNA, the CDR3 is TGCGCCAGCAGCTTGGCAGGGGGAGCTGGAAACACCATATATTTT. Protein product: CASSLAGGAGNTIYF.

This clone was detected a few times. The gene calls are TRBV5-1 and TRBJ2-3; the match to TRBD2 covers 13 bases. The CDR3 is made up of 16 amino acids. V lost 4 bases, J lost 0 bases, and 2 bases stayed unmatched. Germline CDR1 is SGHRS and CDR2 is YFSETQ. The CDR3 here is CASSRTSGGSTDTQYF. CDR3 bases: TGCGCCAGCAGCCGGACTAGCGGGGGCAGCACAGATACGCAGTATTTT.

This chain connects TRBV4-1 to TRBJ2-6; D is unresolved. The V end lost 0 bases, the J end lost 0 bases, and 9 bases lay between the germline ends. CDR3 length: 17 amino acids. CDR1 is MGHRA and CDR2 is YSYEKL in the germline V gene. Here the CDR3 reads CASSQEGRSSGANVLTF. For the CDR3, the DNA is TGCGCCAGCAGCCAAGAAGGGCGGAGCTCTGGGGCCAACGTCCTGACTTTC.

The chain joins TRBV6-6 to TRBJ2-4; D is unclear. CDR3 length: 15 residues. The germline V gene encodes CDR1 MNHNY and CDR2 SVGAGI (reference sequence). Trimming cost V 3 bases and J 0 bases, with 9 bases left between them. CDR3 nucleotide sequence: TGTGCCAGCAGTTATGTGGAACTAGCCAAAAACATTCAGTACTTC. Translating gives CASSYVELAKNIQYF.

The J gene is TRBJ1-4, the V gene TRBV30, with 9 nucleotides matching TRBD1. This CDR3 has 13 residues. The J segment lost 5 bases and the V segment lost 4 bases, leaving 2 bases of the junction unmatched. In germline, CDR1 is GTSNPN, CDR2 SVGIG (reference sequence). In DNA, the CDR3 is TGTGCCTGGACCGGGACAGGGAATGAAAAACTGTTTTTT. Encoded protein: CAWTGTGNEKLFF.

The chain couples TRBV28 to TRBJ2-2; TRBD2 aligns across 10 bases. The CDR3 runs to 19 residues. The J segment lost 0 bases and the V segment lost 6 bases, leaving 13 bases of the junction unmatched. CDR1 and CDR2 from the germline V gene are MDHEN and SYDVKM. The chain's CDR3 is CASRSFGLAGAPNTGELFF. The CDR3, as DNA: TGTGCCAGCAGATCCTTCGGGCTAGCGGGAGCACCGAACACCGGGGAGCTGTTTTTT. The full variable domain, with the rest looked up from reference TRBV28 and TRBJ2-2, is DVKVTQSSRYLVKRTGEKVFLECVQDMDHENMFWYRQDPGLGLRLIYFSYDVKMKEKGDIPEGYSVSREKKERFSLILESASTNQTSMYLCASRSFGLAGAPNTGELFFGEGSRLTVL.

The chain carries TRBV5-4 and TRBJ2-7; the D is unclear. Germline CDR1 is SGHNT and CDR2 is YYREEE (reference sequence). The V and J ends lost 4 bases and 6 bases respectively, with 8 bases between them. The CDR3 contains 11 residues. This CDR3 is CASSEPGEQYF. DNA of the CDR3: TGTGCCAGCAGCGAACCCGGCGAGCAGTACTTC.

This chain connects TRBV6-4 to TRBJ1-4; 10 bases line up with TRBD1. The CDR3 extends over 14 amino acids. V lost 9 bases and J lost 8; bases outside the gene matches: 9. Germline V gives CDR1 MRHNA, CDR2 SNTAGT. The CDR3 spells CARIQGTGDEKLFF. In nucleotides, the CDR3 is TGTGCCAGAATTCAGGGGACAGGGGACGAAAAACTGTTTTTT.